The text below deals with one T cell receptor (beta chain). Profiling relied on immunoSEQ multiplex PCR, and the TCRdb table lists in-frame clones only, not all of them. The repertoire consists of roughly 80,000 clones, with 90% to 95% occurring once and the leading ten covering approximately 1%. The sample belongs to a study of T cell changes during pregnancy in multiple sclerosis. Trimming removed 5 bases at V and 3 bases at J, with 16 bases between. The CDR3 covers 16 residues. Per germline, CDR1 LNHDA and CDR2 SQIVND (reference sequence). The genes are TRBV19 and TRBJ1-4; TRBD1 might be the D (5 bases). This material consisted of peripheral blood, taken in the first trimester of pregnancy. The receptor was isolated from a female donor with multiple sclerosis, enrolled in a pregnancy study. In nucleotides, the CDR3 is TGTGCCAGTAGTGCCCAGGGAGGGTATTCTAATGAAAAACTGTTTTTT. This codes for CASSAQGGYSNEKLFF.